A single sample gave rise to the 3 T cell receptor beta chains below, sequenced in a study of blood T cell repertoires in COVID-19 (dated by TCRdb to about 2020). Library preparation employed the immunoSEQ multiplex PCR assay. Held by TCRdb, this immuneACCESS table contains in-frame sequences only and omits some clones. Under half of the omission traces to an unresolved V gene where checked; the cause of the rest is unknown. This sample is represented by about 470,000 clones; about nine tenths of them were singletons. 0.7% of the sample comes from the top ten. Sequencing input: PBMCs or T cells enriched from blood (not recorded which). The receptors here all came from a woman aged 18-30 years who had recovered from COVID-19.

The chain is built from TRBV24-1 and TRBJ2-7; TRBD1 matches 9 bases. Germline values: CDR1 KGHDR, CDR2 SFDVKD. The length of the CDR3 is 15 residues. J lost 5 bases, V lost 3 bases, and 7 bases had no gene match. The CDR3 DNA sequence: TGTGCCACCAGTGATCCCGGGACAGGGAACAACGAGCAGTACTTC. It yields the protein CATSDPGTGNNEQYF.

This sequence joins TRBV6-5 and TRBJ2-1, with D possibly matching TRBD1 (5 bases). CDR1 is MNHEY, CDR2 SVGAGI, per germline. Trimming shortened V by 6 bases and J by 5 bases, and 11 bases separated the two germline ends. The CDR3 runs 13 residues. The CDR3 DNA sequence: TGTGCCAGCAGCCCCCTAGGGGACAATGAGCAGTTCTTC. This codes for CASSPLGDNEQFF.

The chain couples TRBV16 to TRBJ2-2, with D hard to call. CDR1 KGHSY and CDR2 FQNENV come from the germline V gene. The CDR3 contains 14 residues. V was shortened by 2 bases and J by 4 bases, with 8 bases between the two germline ends. The CDR3 protein is CASSQTRSTGELFF. The CDR3 nucleotides are TGTGCCAGCAGCCAAACAAGAAGCACCGGGGAGCTGTTTTTT.